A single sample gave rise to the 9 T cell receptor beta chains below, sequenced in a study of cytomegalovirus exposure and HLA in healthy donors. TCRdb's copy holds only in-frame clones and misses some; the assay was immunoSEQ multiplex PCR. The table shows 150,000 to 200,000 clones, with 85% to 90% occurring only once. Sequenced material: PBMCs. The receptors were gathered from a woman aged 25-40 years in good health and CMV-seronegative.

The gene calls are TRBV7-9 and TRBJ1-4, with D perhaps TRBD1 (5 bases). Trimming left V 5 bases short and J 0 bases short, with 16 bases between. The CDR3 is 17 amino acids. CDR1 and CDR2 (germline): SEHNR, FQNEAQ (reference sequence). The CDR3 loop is CASSITTGFATNEKLFF. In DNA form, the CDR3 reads TGTGCCAGCAGCATTACCACAGGATTTGCAACTAATGAAAAACTGTTTTTT.

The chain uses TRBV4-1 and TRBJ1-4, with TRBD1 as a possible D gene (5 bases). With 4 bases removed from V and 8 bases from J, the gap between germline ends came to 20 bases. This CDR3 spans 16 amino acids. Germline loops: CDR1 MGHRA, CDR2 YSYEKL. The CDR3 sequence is CASSPHLGRGGEKLFF. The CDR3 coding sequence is TGCGCCAGCAGCCCTCACCTCGGGAGGGGTGGAGAAAAACTGTTTTTT.

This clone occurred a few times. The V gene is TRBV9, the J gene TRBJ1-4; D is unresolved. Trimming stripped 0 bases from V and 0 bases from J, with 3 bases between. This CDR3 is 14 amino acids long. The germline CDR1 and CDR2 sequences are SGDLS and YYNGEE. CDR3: CASSVGATNEKLFF. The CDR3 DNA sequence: TGTGCCAGCAGCGTAGGAGCAACTAATGAAAAACTGTTTTTT.

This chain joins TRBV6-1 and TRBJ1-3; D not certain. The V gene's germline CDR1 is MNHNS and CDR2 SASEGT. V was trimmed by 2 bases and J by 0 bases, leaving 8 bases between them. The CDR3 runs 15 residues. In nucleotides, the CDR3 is TGTGCCAGCAGTGAACGTGAGGACTCTGGAAACACCATATATTTT. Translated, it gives CASSEREDSGNTIYF.

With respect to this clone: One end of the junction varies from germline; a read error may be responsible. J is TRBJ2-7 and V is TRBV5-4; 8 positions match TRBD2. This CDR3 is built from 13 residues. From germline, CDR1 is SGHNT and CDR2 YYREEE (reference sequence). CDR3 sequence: CASSLAGGAPGDF. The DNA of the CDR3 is TGTGCCAGCAGCTTGGCCGGGGGGGCCCCGGGGGACTTC.

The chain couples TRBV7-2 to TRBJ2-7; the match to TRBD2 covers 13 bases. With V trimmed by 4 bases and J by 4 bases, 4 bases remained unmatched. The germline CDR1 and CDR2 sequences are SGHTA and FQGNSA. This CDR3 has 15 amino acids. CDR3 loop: CASSSTSGGGYEQYF. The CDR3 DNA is TGTGCCAGCAGCTCCACTAGCGGGGGGGGATACGAGCAGTACTTC.

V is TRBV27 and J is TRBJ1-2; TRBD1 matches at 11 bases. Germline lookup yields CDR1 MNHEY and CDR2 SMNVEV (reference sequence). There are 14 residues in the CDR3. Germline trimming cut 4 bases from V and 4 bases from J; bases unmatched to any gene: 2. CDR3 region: CASSWTGGVYGYTF. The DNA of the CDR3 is TGTGCCAGCAGTTGGACAGGGGGCGTCTATGGCTACACCTTC.

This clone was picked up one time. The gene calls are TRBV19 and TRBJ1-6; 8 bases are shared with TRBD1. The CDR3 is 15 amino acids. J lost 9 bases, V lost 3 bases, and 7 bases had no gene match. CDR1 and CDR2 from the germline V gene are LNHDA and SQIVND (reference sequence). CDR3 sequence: CASSMRTGKTSPLHF. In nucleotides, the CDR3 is TGTGCCAGTAGTATGAGGACAGGGAAGACTTCACCCCTCCACTTT.

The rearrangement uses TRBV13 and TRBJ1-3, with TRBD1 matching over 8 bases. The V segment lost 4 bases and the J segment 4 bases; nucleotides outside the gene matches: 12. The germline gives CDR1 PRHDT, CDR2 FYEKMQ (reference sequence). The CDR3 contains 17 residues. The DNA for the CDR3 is TGTGCCAGCAGCTCTACCCCGTTGACAGGGGTCGGAAACACCATATATTTT. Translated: CASSSTPLTGVGNTIYF.